Listed below are T cell receptor beta chains from one sample, sequenced in a study of T cell changes during pregnancy in multiple sclerosis. Using immunoSEQ multiplex PCR, the repertoire was profiled, and TCRdb retains in-frame clones only, with some absent. The sample has about 68,000 clones; around nine tenths are singletons. The starting material was peripheral blood, obtained after pregnancy. These receptors came from a female donor in good health, enrolled as a control in a pregnancy study. Both conserved end residues are part of each CDR3. Fields, in order: J gene, V gene, D gene, clone size, CDR3 DNA, CDR3 protein. The D gene is left open where the match is weak. Clone size is stated in some rows and not others, as once, few, many or a class when expanded.

J gene: TRBJ2-4
V gene: TRBV19
D gene: TRBD1
clone size: -
CDR3 DNA: TGTGCCTCCGGACAGGGACTGGCCAAAAACATTCAGTACTTC
CDR3 protein: CASGQGLAKNIQYF

J gene: TRBJ2-1
V gene: TRBV2
D gene: TRBD2
clone size: once
CDR3 DNA: TGTGCCAGCAGTGAAGCGGGACTAGCGGACAATGAGCAGTTCTTC
CDR3 protein: CASSEAGLADNEQFF

J gene: TRBJ2-1
V gene: TRBV5-1
D gene: -
clone size: -
CDR3 DNA: TGCGCCAGCAGCTTGGTTCCAAGCGCCTACAATGAGCAGTTCTTC
CDR3 protein: CASSLVPSAYNEQFF

J gene: TRBJ1-2
V gene: TRBV27
D gene: TRBD1
clone size: -
CDR3 DNA: TGTGCCAGCAGTCCGTACCCAGCTGGACAGGGGGCGGAGGGCTACACCTTC
CDR3 protein: CASSPYPAGQGAEGYTF

J gene: TRBJ1-5
V gene: TRBV7-9
D gene: -
clone size: few
CDR3 DNA: TGTGCCAGCAGCCCCCTGGGGCTTTGGCAGCCCCAGCATTTT
CDR3 protein: CASSPLGLWQPQHF

J gene: TRBJ2-1
V gene: TRBV5-1
D gene: -
clone size: -
CDR3 DNA: TGCGCCAGCAGCTTGGGGCCTTCGGAGCAGTTCTTC
CDR3 protein: CASSLGPSEQFF

J gene: TRBJ2-7
V gene: TRBV6-6
D gene: -
clone size: once
CDR3 DNA: TGTGCCAGCAGTTACTCGAGGGACGAGCAGTACTTC
CDR3 protein: CASSYSRDEQYF

J gene: TRBJ1-1
V gene: TRBV11-2
D gene: -
clone size: few
CDR3 DNA: TGTGCCAGCAGCTTACCGGGCACTGAAGCTTTCTTT
CDR3 protein: CASSLPGTEAFF

J gene: TRBJ1-6
V gene: TRBV7-8
D gene: -
clone size: -
CDR3 DNA: TGTGCCAGCAGCCCAGACAGGACGGCGAGGTCACCCCTCCACTTT
CDR3 protein: CASSPDRTARSPLHF

J gene: TRBJ2-2
V gene: TRBV5-1
D gene: TRBD1
clone size: -
CDR3 DNA: TGCGCCAGCAGCCCATCGACAGGGCTTTCTATAGGGGAGCTGTTTTTT
CDR3 protein: CASSPSTGLSIGELFF

J gene: TRBJ1-2
V gene: TRBV9
D gene: -
clone size: -
CDR3 DNA: TGTGCCAGCAGCGAGCAGGGCGGGGTTGGCTACACCTTC
CDR3 protein: CASSEQGGVGYTF

J gene: TRBJ2-2
V gene: TRBV2
D gene: -
clone size: -
CDR3 DNA: TGTGCCAGCAGTGACGTTTCCGGGGAGCTGTTTTTT
CDR3 protein: CASSDVSGELFF

J gene: TRBJ2-3
V gene: TRBV29-1
D gene: -
clone size: -
CDR3 DNA: TGCAGCGTTCGTGGCCGCTCCACAGATACGCAGTATTTT
CDR3 protein: CSVRGRSTDTQYF

J gene: TRBJ2-3
V gene: TRBV27
D gene: TRBD2
clone size: -
CDR3 DNA: TGTGCCAGCAGTCCCTCTAGCGGGAGGGGGACAGATACGCAGTATTTT
CDR3 protein: CASSPSSGRGTDTQYF

J gene: TRBJ1-5
V gene: TRBV5-8
D gene: -
clone size: -
CDR3 DNA: TGTGCCAGCAGCCAGGGACTGTCGAATCAGCCCCAGCATTTT
CDR3 protein: CASSQGLSNQPQHF

J gene: TRBJ1-3
V gene: TRBV7-9
D gene: -
clone size: few
CDR3 DNA: TGTGCCAGCAGCACTCGACAGACTTACTCTGGAAACACCATATATTTT
CDR3 protein: CASSTRQTYSGNTIYF

J gene: TRBJ1-1
V gene: TRBV6-5
D gene: -
clone size: -
CDR3 DNA: TGTGCCAGCAGTCAATCAGGGGAAAACACTGAAGCTTTCTTT
CDR3 protein: CASSQSGENTEAFF

J gene: TRBJ2-7
V gene: TRBV7-8
D gene: -
clone size: -
CDR3 DNA: TGTGCCAGCAGCTTAACGGCGGACTCCCCCTACGAGCAGTACTTC
CDR3 protein: CASSLTADSPYEQYF

J gene: TRBJ1-3
V gene: TRBV14
D gene: TRBD1
clone size: -
CDR3 DNA: TGTGCCAGCAGCCTAGGAGGACAGGGGAGCTCTGGAAACACCATATATTTT
CDR3 protein: CASSLGGQGSSGNTIYF

J gene: TRBJ2-1
V gene: TRBV6-1
D gene: -
clone size: once
CDR3 DNA: TGTGCCAGCTCTATGAGCGGACCCTACAATGAGCAGTTCTTC
CDR3 protein: CASSMSGPYNEQFF

J gene: TRBJ2-5
V gene: TRBV6-5
D gene: TRBD2
clone size: -
CDR3 DNA: TGTGCCAGCCGCGTGGGGGAGGGGACCCAGTACTTC
CDR3 protein: CASRVGEGTQYF

J gene: TRBJ1-1
V gene: TRBV27
D gene: TRBD1
clone size: -
CDR3 DNA: TGTGCCAGCAGTTTATATGACAGGGGGAACACTGAAGCTTTCTTT
CDR3 protein: CASSLYDRGNTEAFF

J gene: TRBJ2-1
V gene: TRBV28
D gene: -
clone size: -
CDR3 DNA: TGTGCCAGCAGTCCCCCCAGGAGGGGAAATGAGCAGTTCTTC
CDR3 protein: CASSPPRRGNEQFF

J gene: TRBJ2-6
V gene: TRBV19
D gene: -
clone size: -
CDR3 DNA: TGTGCCAGTTCGGAGAGGAGGGACGGGGCCAACGTCCTGACTTTC
CDR3 protein: CASSERRDGANVLTF

J gene: TRBJ2-1
V gene: TRBV19
D gene: TRBD1
clone size: -
CDR3 DNA: TGTGCCAGTAGTACGACAGGGAATGAGCAGTTCTTC
CDR3 protein: CASSTTGNEQFF

J gene: TRBJ2-3
V gene: TRBV5-1
D gene: TRBD2
clone size: once
CDR3 DNA: TGCGCCTCCCAGGAGACTAGCGGGACAGATACGCAGTATTTT
CDR3 protein: CASQETSGTDTQYF

J gene: TRBJ2-7
V gene: TRBV2
D gene: TRBD2
clone size: -
CDR3 DNA: TGTGCCAGCAGTGTCGGGACTACCTACGAGCAGTACTTC
CDR3 protein: CASSVGTTYEQYF

J gene: TRBJ2-7
V gene: TRBV5-1
D gene: -
clone size: -
CDR3 DNA: TGCGCCAGCAGAGCAGGCCCTTCCTACGAGCAGTACTTC
CDR3 protein: CASRAGPSYEQYF

J gene: TRBJ2-7
V gene: TRBV20-1
D gene: -
clone size: -
CDR3 DNA: TGCAGTGCTAGCGGGGGCTACGAGCAGTACTTC
CDR3 protein: CSASGGYEQYF

J gene: TRBJ2-4
V gene: TRBV7-9
D gene: -
clone size: -
CDR3 DNA: TGTGCCAGCAGCTTATTTGAAGAAGTCGGGGCCAAAAACATTCAGTACTTC
CDR3 protein: CASSLFEEVGAKNIQYF

J gene: TRBJ2-7
V gene: TRBV7-7
D gene: TRBD2
clone size: once
CDR3 DNA: TGTGCTAGCAGCTCTAGCGGGTCGCAGGCCGAGCAGTACTTC
CDR3 protein: CASSSSGSQAEQYF

J gene: TRBJ2-7
V gene: TRBV9
D gene: -
clone size: once
CDR3 DNA: TGTGCCAGCAGCGTGGGGGGAGGCACCTACGAGCAGTACTTC
CDR3 protein: CASSVGGGTYEQYF

J gene: TRBJ2-3
V gene: TRBV9
D gene: -
clone size: -
CDR3 DNA: TGTGCCAGCAGCCCGCAGTTCGGAACAGAAGGCACAGATACGCAGTATTTT
CDR3 protein: CASSPQFGTEGTDTQYF

J gene: TRBJ1-3
V gene: TRBV5-1
D gene: -
clone size: -
CDR3 DNA: TGCGCCAGCAGCTTGGGGGGTCCACAGGTTGGAAACACCATATATTTT
CDR3 protein: CASSLGGPQVGNTIYF

J gene: TRBJ1-6
V gene: TRBV7-6
D gene: TRBD1
clone size: -
CDR3 DNA: TGTGCCAGCAGCCTGGGACAGTACACCTCACCCCTCCACTTT
CDR3 protein: CASSLGQYTSPLHF

J gene: TRBJ2-7
V gene: TRBV28
D gene: TRBD1
clone size: -
CDR3 DNA: TGTGCCAGCACTTATGGGGACAGGGCCTACGAGCAGTACTTC
CDR3 protein: CASTYGDRAYEQYF

J gene: TRBJ2-5
V gene: TRBV5-5
D gene: -
clone size: -
CDR3 DNA: TGTGCCAGCAGCACCGGGAGAGACATTAGGGAGACCCAGTACTTC
CDR3 protein: CASSTGRDIRETQYF

J gene: TRBJ2-2
V gene: TRBV6-1
D gene: TRBD2
clone size: -
CDR3 DNA: TGTGCCAGCAGTGAAGGGCTAGCGGGCACCGGGGAGCTGTTTTTT
CDR3 protein: CASSEGLAGTGELFF

J gene: TRBJ2-7
V gene: TRBV5-8
D gene: -
clone size: -
CDR3 DNA: TGTGCCAGCAGCTCGTACTTACGACAGGACACTTCGTACGAGCAGTACTTC
CDR3 protein: CASSSYLRQDTSYEQYF

J gene: TRBJ2-7
V gene: TRBV28
D gene: TRBD2
clone size: -
CDR3 DNA: TGTGCCAGCAGCTTTGGCAGATATCGGACTAGCGGGAGCACCTACGAGCAGTACTTC
CDR3 protein: CASSFGRYRTSGSTYEQYF

J gene: TRBJ2-7
V gene: TRBV21-1
D gene: -
clone size: -
CDR3 DNA: TGTGCCAGCAGCGACCAGATGACAGGCCTTGGGTACGAGCAGTACTTC
CDR3 protein: CASSDQMTGLGYEQYF

J gene: TRBJ1-6
V gene: TRBV2
D gene: TRBD1
clone size: -
CDR3 DNA: TGTGCCAGCAACGAATTGACAGGGGCGCCTAATTCACCCCTCCACTTT
CDR3 protein: CASNELTGAPNSPLHF

J gene: TRBJ2-5
V gene: TRBV5-1
D gene: TRBD1
clone size: -
CDR3 DNA: TGCGCCAGCGGGACAGGAAATCTCCAAGAGACCCAGTACTTC
CDR3 protein: CASGTGNLQETQYF

J gene: TRBJ2-1
V gene: TRBV4-2
D gene: -
clone size: once
CDR3 DNA: TGTGCCAGCAGCCACTCGGGAGTCAATGAGCAGTTCTTC
CDR3 protein: CASSHSGVNEQFF

J gene: TRBJ1-1
V gene: TRBV5-6
D gene: TRBD1
clone size: -
CDR3 DNA: TGTGCCAGCAGCTTCTGGGGGGCAGGGGGGACTGAAGCTTTCTTT
CDR3 protein: CASSFWGAGGTEAFF

J gene: TRBJ2-3
V gene: TRBV7-3
D gene: -
clone size: -
CDR3 DNA: TGTGCCAGCAGCTTAGGACTAAGCACAGATACGCAGTATTTT
CDR3 protein: CASSLGLSTDTQYF

J gene: TRBJ2-2
V gene: TRBV30
D gene: TRBD2
clone size: -
CDR3 DNA: TGTGCCTGGAGTGGGGGCAGGACTAGAACCTTGAACACCGGGGAGCTGTTTTTT
CDR3 protein: CAWSGGRTRTLNTGELFF

J gene: TRBJ2-7
V gene: TRBV14
D gene: TRBD2
clone size: -
CDR3 DNA: TGTGCCAGCAGCCAAGTAAAGCAGGTCCTAGCGGCGCGCTCCTACGAGCAGTACTTC
CDR3 protein: CASSQVKQVLAARSYEQYF